Given below is one T cell receptor (beta chain) in context. At one end, the junction sequence differs from germline, possibly due to a read error. The record originates from a study of T-cell reconstitution after alpha-beta-depleted transplantation in children. Preparation of the TCRbeta library used unique molecular identifiers. Each CDR3 protein is one row after TCRdb ran MiXCR on the PCR reads. The table records hundreds of thousands of distinct CDR3 sequences, more than 8% of them present only once. The sequenced sample was PBMCs from the stem cell graft donor, obtained from the stem cell graft. The sequence was collected from a human donor who donated a stem cell graft to a child with SCID.

The CDR3 protein is CASSQGSGREQNF. For the CDR3, the DNA is TGCGCCAGCAGCCAAGGGTCCGGGCGGGAGCAGAACTTC. The V and J genes are TRBV4-1 and TRBJ2-7; 7 bases fit TRBD2. The CDR3 contains 13 residues. The germline V gene has CDR1 MGHRA and CDR2 YSYEKL.